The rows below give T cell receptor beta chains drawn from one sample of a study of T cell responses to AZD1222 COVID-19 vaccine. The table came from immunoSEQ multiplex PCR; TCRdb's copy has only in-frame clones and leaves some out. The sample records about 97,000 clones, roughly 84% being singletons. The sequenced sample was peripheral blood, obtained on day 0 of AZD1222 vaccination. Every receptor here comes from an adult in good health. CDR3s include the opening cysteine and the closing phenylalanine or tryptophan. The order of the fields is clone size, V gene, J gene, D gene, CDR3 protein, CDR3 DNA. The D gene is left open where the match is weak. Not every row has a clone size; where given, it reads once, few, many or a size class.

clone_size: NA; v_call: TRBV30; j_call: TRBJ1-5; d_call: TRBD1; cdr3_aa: CAWSAGQAHQPQHF; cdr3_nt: TGTGCCTGGAGTGCGGGACAGGCCCATCAGCCCCAGCATTTT
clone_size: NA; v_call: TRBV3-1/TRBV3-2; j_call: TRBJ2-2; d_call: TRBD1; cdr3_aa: CASSQTLTGAGELFF; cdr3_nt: TGTGCCAGCAGCCAGACCTTAACAGGGGCCGGGGAGCTGTTTTTT
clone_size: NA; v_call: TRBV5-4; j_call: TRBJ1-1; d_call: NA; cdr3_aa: CASSPRDLIISEAFF; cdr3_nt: TGTGCCAGCAGCCCCCGGGACCTCATTATTTCTGAAGCTTTCTTT
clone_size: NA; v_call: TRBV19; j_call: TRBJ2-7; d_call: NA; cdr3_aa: CASSMRKTPSGEAYEQYF; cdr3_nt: TGTGCCAGTAGTATGAGGAAGACGCCCTCGGGCGAGGCCTACGAGCAGTACTTC
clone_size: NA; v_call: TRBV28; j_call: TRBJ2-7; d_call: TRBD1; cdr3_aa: CASSLNRRGNEQYF; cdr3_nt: TGTGCCAGCAGTTTGAACCGCAGGGGGAACGAGCAGTACTTC
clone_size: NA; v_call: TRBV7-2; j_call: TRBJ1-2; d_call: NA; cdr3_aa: CASSLVARSHGYTF; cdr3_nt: TGTGCCAGCAGCTTAGTCGCAAGATCCCATGGCTACACCTTC
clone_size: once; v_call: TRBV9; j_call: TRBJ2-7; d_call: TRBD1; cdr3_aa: CASSVRQGYEQYF; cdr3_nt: TGTGCCAGCAGCGTAAGACAGGGCTACGAGCAGTACTTC
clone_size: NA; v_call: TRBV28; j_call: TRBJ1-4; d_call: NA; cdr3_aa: CASSLSGLVQLFF; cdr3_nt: TGTGCCAGCAGTTTATCTGGCCTCGTACAACTGTTTTTT
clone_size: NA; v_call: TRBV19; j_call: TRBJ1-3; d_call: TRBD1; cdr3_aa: CASSEQGAGNTIYF; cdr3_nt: TGTGCCAGTAGCGAACAGGGGGCCGGAAACACCATATATTTT
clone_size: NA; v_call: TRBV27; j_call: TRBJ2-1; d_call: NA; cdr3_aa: CASRTDRNEQFF; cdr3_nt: TGTGCCAGCCGCACAGACAGGAATGAGCAGTTCTTC
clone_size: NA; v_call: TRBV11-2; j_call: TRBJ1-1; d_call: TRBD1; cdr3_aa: CASSLAAGTGAEAFF; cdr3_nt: TGTGCCAGCAGCTTAGCTGCCGGGACAGGGGCTGAAGCTTTCTTT
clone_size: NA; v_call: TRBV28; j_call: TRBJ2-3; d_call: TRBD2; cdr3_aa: CASRTGLALDTQYF; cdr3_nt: TGTGCCAGCAGGACGGGACTAGCGTTAGATACGCAGTATTTT
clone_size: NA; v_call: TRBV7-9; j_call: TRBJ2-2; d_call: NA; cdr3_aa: CASTSLGGYTGELFF; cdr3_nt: TGTGCCAGCACCTCACTTGGAGGGTACACCGGGGAGCTGTTTTTT
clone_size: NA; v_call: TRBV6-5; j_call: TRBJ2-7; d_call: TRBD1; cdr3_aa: CASRGTGVDEQYF; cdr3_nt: TGTGCCAGCAGGGGGACAGGGGTAGACGAGCAGTACTTC
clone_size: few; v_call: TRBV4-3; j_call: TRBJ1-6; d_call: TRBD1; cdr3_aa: CASSLRQGSPLHF; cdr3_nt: TGCGCCAGCAGCTTACGACAGGGTTCACCCCTCCACTTT
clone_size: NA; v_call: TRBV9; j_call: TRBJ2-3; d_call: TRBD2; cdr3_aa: CASSVGTSGRLGTDTQYF; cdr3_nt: TGTGCCAGCAGCGTTGGGACTAGCGGGAGATTGGGCACAGATACGCAGTATTTT
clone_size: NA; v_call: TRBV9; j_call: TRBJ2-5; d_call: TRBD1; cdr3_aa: CASSVQGGQAPQETQYF; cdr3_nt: TGTGCCAGCAGCGTACAGGGTGGACAGGCACCACAAGAGACCCAGTACTTC
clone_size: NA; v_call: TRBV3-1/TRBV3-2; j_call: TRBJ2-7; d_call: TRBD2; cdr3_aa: CASSQSGRGGPYEQYF; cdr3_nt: TGTGCCAGCAGCCAAAGTGGGCGGGGGGGCCCTTACGAGCAGTACTTC
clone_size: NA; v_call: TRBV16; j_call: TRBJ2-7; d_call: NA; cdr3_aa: CASSHPGRASTYEQYF; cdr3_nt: TGTGCCAGCAGCCACCCGGGGAGAGCTTCAACCTACGAGCAGTACTTC
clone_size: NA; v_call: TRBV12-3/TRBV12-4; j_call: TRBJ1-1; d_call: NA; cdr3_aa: CASLPQVNTEAFF; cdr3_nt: TGTGCCAGCCTCCCCCAGGTGAACACTGAAGCTTTCTTT
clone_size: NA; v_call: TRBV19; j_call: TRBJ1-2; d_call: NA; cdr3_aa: CASSIDGTPPGTF; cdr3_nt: TGTGCCAGTAGTATAGATGGGACACCCCCCGGTACCTTC
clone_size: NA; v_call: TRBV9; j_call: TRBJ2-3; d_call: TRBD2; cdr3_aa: CASSEGLAGETQYF; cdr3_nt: TGTGCCAGCAGCGAGGGACTAGCGGGAGAGACGCAGTATTTT
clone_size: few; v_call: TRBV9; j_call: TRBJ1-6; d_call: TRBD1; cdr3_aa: CASSVEAGQSNSPLHF; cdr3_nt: TGTGCCAGCAGCGTTGAAGCGGGACAGAGTAATTCACCCCTCCACTTT
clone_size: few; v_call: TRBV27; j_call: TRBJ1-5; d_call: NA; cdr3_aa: CASSLGYHSNQPQHF; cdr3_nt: TGTGCCAGCAGTTTAGGGTACCATAGCAATCAGCCCCAGCATTTT
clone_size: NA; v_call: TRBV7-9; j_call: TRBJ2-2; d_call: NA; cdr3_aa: CASSSLWNTGELFF; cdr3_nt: TGTGCCAGCAGCTCGCTTTGGAACACCGGGGAGCTGTTTTTT
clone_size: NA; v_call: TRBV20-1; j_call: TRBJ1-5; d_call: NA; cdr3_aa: CSASTAGTNQPQHF; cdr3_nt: TGCAGTGCTAGTACGGCAGGGACGAATCAGCCCCAGCATTTT
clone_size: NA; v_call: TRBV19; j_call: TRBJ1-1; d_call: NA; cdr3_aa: CASSTTVNTEAFF; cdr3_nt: TGTGCCAGTAGCACGACAGTGAACACTGAAGCTTTCTTT
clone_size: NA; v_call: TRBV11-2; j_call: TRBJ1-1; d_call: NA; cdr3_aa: CASSPSSGTPNTEAFF; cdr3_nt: TGTGCCAGCAGCCCATCCTCCGGGACACCGAACACTGAAGCTTTCTTT
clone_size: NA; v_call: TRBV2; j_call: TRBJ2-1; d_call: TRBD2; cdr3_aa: CASRKGTSGHNEQFF; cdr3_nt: TGTGCCAGCAGGAAAGGGACTAGCGGCCACAATGAGCAGTTCTTC
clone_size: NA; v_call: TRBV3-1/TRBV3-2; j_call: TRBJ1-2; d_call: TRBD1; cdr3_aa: CASSPTGGYGYTF; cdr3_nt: TGTGCCAGCAGCCCGACAGGGGGCTATGGCTACACCTTC
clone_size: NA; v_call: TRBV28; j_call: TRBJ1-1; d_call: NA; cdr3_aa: CASTTGTEAFF; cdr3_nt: TGTGCCAGCACTACGGGGACTGAAGCTTTCTTT
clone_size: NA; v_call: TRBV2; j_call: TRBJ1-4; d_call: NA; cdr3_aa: CASSDREGSTNEKLFF; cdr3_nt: TGTGCCAGCAGTGATCGGGAGGGGTCAACTAATGAAAAACTGTTTTTT
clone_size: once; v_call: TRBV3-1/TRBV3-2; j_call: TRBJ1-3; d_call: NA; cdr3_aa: CASSPIPLSGNTIYF; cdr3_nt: TGTGCCAGCAGCCCCATCCCTCTAAGTGGAAACACCATATATTTT
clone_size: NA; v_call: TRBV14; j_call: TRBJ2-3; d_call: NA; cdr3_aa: CASKPIAGEFTDTQYF; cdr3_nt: TGTGCCAGCAAACCAATCGCAGGGGAATTCACAGATACGCAGTATTTT
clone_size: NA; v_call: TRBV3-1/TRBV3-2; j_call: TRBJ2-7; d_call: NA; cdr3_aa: CASSQYRAAISYEQYF; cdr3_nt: TGTGCCAGCAGCCAATATCGAGCGGCCATCTCCTACGAGCAGTACTTC
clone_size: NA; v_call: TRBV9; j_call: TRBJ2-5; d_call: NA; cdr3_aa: CASSVRSLGETQYF; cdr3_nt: TGTGCCAGCAGCGTACGGTCCCTTGGAGAGACCCAGTACTTC
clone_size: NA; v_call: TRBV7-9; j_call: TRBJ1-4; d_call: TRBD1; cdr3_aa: CASSLRTGNNEKLFF; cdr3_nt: TGTGCCAGCAGCTTGCGGACAGGGAATAATGAAAAACTGTTTTTT
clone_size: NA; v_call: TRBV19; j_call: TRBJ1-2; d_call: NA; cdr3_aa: CASSSGNYGYTF; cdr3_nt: TGTGCCAGTAGTAGTGGTAACTATGGCTACACCTTC
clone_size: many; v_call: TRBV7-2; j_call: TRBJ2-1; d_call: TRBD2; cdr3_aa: CASSKTSGSYNEQFF; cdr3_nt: TGTGCCAGCAGCAAGACTAGCGGGAGCTACAATGAGCAGTTCTTC
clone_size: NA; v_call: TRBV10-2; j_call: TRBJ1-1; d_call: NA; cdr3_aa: CASSGGDTEAFF; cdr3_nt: TGCGCCAGCAGTGGAGGGGACACTGAAGCTTTCTTT
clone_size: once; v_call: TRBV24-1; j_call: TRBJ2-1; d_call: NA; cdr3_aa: CATSDTGRALDEQFF; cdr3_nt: TGTGCCACCAGTGATACCGGACGTGCGTTGGATGAGCAGTTCTTC
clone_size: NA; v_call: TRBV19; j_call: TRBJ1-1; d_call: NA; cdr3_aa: CASSIVGQETEAFF; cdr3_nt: TGTGCCAGTAGTATTGTAGGACAAGAGACTGAAGCTTTCTTT
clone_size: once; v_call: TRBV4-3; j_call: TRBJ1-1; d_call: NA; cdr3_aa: CASSQDARRVYTEAFF; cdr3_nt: TGCGCCAGCAGCCAAGATGCACGGCGGGTCTACACTGAAGCTTTCTTT
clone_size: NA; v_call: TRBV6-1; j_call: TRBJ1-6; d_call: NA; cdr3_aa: CASSEAADSPLHF; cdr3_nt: TGTGCCAGCAGTGAAGCGGCGGACTCACCCCTCCACTTT
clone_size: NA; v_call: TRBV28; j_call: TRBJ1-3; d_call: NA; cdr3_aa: CASFTSGWSGNTIYF; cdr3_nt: TGTGCCAGCTTTACTTCAGGGTGGAGTGGAAACACCATATATTTT
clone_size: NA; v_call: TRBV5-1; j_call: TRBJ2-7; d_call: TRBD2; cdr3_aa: CASAPWRGAIYEQYF; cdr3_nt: TGCGCCAGCGCCCCTTGGCGGGGGGCAATTTACGAGCAGTACTTC
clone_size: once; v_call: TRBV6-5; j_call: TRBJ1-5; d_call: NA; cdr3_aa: CASTRRGDMDQPQHF; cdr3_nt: TGTGCCAGCACTCGCCGAGGGGACATGGATCAGCCCCAGCATTTT
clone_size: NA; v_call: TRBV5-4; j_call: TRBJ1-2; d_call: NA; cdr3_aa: CASSLAGLEGYTF; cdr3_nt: TGTGCCAGCAGCTTGGCCGGGTTAGAGGGCTACACCTTC
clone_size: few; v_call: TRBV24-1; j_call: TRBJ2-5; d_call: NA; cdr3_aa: CATSDAQGAQETQYF; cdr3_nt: TGTGCCACCAGTGATGCCCAAGGGGCGCAGGAGACCCAGTACTTC
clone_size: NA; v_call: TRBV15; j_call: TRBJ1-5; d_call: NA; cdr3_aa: CATSRGMRAQPQHF; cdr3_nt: TGTGCCACCAGCAGAGGAATGCGGGCCCAGCCCCAGCATTTT
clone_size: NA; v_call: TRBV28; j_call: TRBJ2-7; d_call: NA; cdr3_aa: CASRGSYEQYF; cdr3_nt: TGTGCCAGCAGGGGTAGCTACGAGCAGTACTTC
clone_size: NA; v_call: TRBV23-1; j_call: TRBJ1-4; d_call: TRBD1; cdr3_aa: CASSQWGEVRDRDRVGEKLFF; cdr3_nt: TGCGCCAGCAGTCAATGGGGGGAAGTCCGGGATAGAGACAGGGTAGGTGAAAAACTGTTTTTT
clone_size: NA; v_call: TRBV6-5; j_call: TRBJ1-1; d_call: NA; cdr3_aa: CASSYGVTEAFF; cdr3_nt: TGTGCCAGCAGTTACGGGGTTACTGAAGCTTTCTTT
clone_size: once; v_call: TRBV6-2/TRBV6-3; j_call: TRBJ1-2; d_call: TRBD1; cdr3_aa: CASSSGQEGVVGYTF; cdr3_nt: TGTGCCAGCAGTTCCGGACAGGAGGGGGTGGTTGGCTACACCTTC
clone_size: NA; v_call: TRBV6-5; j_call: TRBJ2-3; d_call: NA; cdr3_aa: CASSSPGHTQYF; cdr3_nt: TGTGCCAGCAGTTCACCGGGGCATACGCAGTATTTT
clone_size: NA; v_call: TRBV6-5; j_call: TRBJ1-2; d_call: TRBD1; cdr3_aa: CASRGQGANYGYTF; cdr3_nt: TGTGCCAGCAGAGGACAGGGGGCGAACTATGGCTACACCTTC
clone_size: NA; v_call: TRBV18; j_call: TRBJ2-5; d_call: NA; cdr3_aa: CASSPTLEETQYF; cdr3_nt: TGTGCCAGCTCACCGACGTTAGAAGAGACCCAGTACTTC
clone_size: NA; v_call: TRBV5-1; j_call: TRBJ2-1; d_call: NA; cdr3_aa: CASSLGASSYNEQFF; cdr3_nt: TGCGCCAGCAGCTTGGGGGCTTCTTCCTACAATGAGCAGTTCTTC
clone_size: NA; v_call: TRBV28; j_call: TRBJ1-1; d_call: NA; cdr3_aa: CASRFLTEAFF; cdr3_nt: TGTGCCAGCAGATTCCTCACTGAAGCTTTCTTT
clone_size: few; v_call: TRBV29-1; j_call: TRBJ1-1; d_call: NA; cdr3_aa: CSVGGLNTEAFF; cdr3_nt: TGCAGCGTTGGGGGACTGAACACTGAAGCTTTCTTT